Listed below are T cell receptor beta chains from one sample, sequenced in a study of cytomegalovirus exposure and HLA in healthy donors. This table comes from immunoSEQ multiplex PCR, and its TCRdb copy is limited to in-frame clones, with some not included. The repertoire holds 110,000 or so clones, with 80% to 85% as singletons. The material sequenced was PBMCs. These receptors all stem from a woman aged 35 to 49 in good health and CMV-seronegative. CDR3s include the opening cysteine and the closing phenylalanine or tryptophan. The D gene is left open where the match is weak. Not all rows give a size; the values are once, few, many and, for expanded clones, a class.

v_gene	j_gene	abundance	d_gene	CDR3nt	CDR3aa
TRBV5-4	TRBJ1-3	NA	TRBD1	TGTGCCAGCAGCCGGGGACAGGGGTCTTGGGGAGGAAACACCATATATTTT	CASSRGQGSWGGNTIYF
TRBV11-1	TRBJ1-1	NA	TRBD1	TGTGCCAGCAGCTCCCCGGACAGGGGGAACACTGAAGCTTTCTTT	CASSSPDRGNTEAFF
TRBV5-1	TRBJ1-2	NA	NA	TGCGCCAGCAGCTTGAGTTGGTCTAAAATTAACTATGGCTACACCTTC	CASSLSWSKINYGYTF
TRBV30	TRBJ1-3	NA	NA	TGTGCCTGGGGGCCTACCTCTGGAAACACCATATATTTT	CAWGPTSGNTIYF
TRBV11-3	TRBJ2-2	few	TRBD1	TGTGCCAGCAGAGCCGGGACAGGGGAGGGCACCGGGGAGCTGTTTTTT	CASRAGTGEGTGELFF
TRBV2	TRBJ2-7	NA	TRBD1	TGTGCCAGCAATCGGGACAGGGGGCTTTACGAGCAGTACTTC	CASNRDRGLYEQYF
TRBV5-6	TRBJ2-7	NA	NA	TGTGCCAGCACTAAACAGGGGGGGAACGAGCAGTACTTC	CASTKQGGNEQYF
TRBV7-2	TRBJ2-7	NA	NA	TGTGCCAGCAGCTTTCCCTCAATAGTCTACGAGCAGTACTTC	CASSFPSIVYEQYF
TRBV4-1	TRBJ2-7	few	TRBD1	TGCGCCAGCAGCCCGTCATGGGACAGGGGGCGGGGAGAGCAGTACTTC	CASSPSWDRGRGEQYF
TRBV6-6	TRBJ2-3	few	NA	TGTGCCAGCAATTCGGGGTTAGATACGCAGTATTTT	CASNSGLDTQYF